The following is a T cell receptor (beta chain) sequence with its context. Its antigen remains unknown. Those who donated were healthy bone marrow donors. The record originates from a study of cytomegalovirus exposure and HLA in healthy donors. The PCR employed 60 Vbeta primers together with 13 Jbeta primers. Measured with immunoSEQ multiplex PCR; TCRdb has only the in-frame clones, and not every one. The sample lists about 190,000 clones, around 83% occurring once. Study findings and constraints: A later analysis, which compared TCR beta chains of equal frequency, found the HLA-associated ones more clonally expanded. Among the sequence variants, a highly shared cluster was likely an artifact of sequencing. Diagnosis of cytomegalovirus status made by the classifier reportedly showed high specificity and sensitivity.

The specimen sequenced was PBMCs. This TCR derives from a woman between 18 and 29 years old in good health and CMV-seronegative.

For the CDR3, the DNA is TGCAGCGTTGAAGAAATGCGGGATGAGCAGTTCTTC. Translation gives CSVEEMRDEQFF. The chain joins TRBV29-1 to TRBJ2-1, with TRBD2 as a possible D gene (5 bases). The V end was cut by 0 bases, the J end by 8 bases, with 8 bases between. The CDR3 has 12 amino acids. Germline V CDR1 and CDR2: SQVTM, ANQGSEA.